These 20 T cell receptor beta chains came from one sample sequenced in a study of T-cell memory formation after mild COVID-19. In TCRdb, the 5' RACE reads were re-called with MiXCR into one record per CDR3 protein. The sample has hundreds of thousands of distinct CDR3 sequences, around 17% seen once. Sequenced input: PBMCs or a T cell subset sorted from them (not recorded which). These receptors came from an adult woman who had mild COVID-19 (a few samples of this study predate the infection). Cell type and time point are not known.

At least ten counts were recorded for this clonotype. The CDR3 here is CASSLAGLRLPRDFNEQYF. The CDR3 DNA reads as TGTGCCAGCAGCTTAGCAGGGTTGAGACTCCCGAGGGATTTCAACGAGCAGTACTTC. This rearrangement joins TRBV7-9 to TRBJ2-7; tentative D call: TRBD2 (5 bases). Germline V gene data show CDR1 as SEHNR and CDR2 as FQNEAQ (reference sequence). Trimming cost V 0 bases and J 5 bases, with 26 bases left between them. The CDR3 contains 19 residues.

V and J are TRBV11-3 and TRBJ1-1; D is ambiguous. The germline gives CDR1 SGHNT, CDR2 YENEEA. The V end lost 0 bases, the J end lost 8 bases, and 4 bases lay between the germline ends. This CDR3 is 11 amino acids long. CDR3 in DNA: TGTGCCAGCAGCTTAGATTGGGAAGCTTTCTTT. Translating it yields CASSLDWEAFF.

This clonotype was detected a few times. This chain links TRBV4-2 with TRBJ1-1; no clear D. The CDR3 extends over 17 amino acids. The germline CDR1 and CDR2 sequences are LGHNA and YNFKEQ. The V end lost 1 base, the J end lost 4 bases, and 19 bases lay between the germline ends. The CDR3 is CASSQGGGGSTSTEAFF. The CDR3 nucleotides read TGTGCCAGCAGCCAAGGAGGAGGCGGATCAACGAGCACTGAAGCTTTCTTT.

In its sample, this clonotype was seen a few times. The V and J genes are TRBV12-3 or TRBV12-4 and TRBJ1-6; a weak D match, TRBD1 (5 bases). Trimming shortened V by 4 bases and J by 7 bases, and 17 bases separated the two germline ends. CDR3 length equals 16 residues. CDR3 nucleotide sequence: TGTGCCAGCAGTTCACCCAGGGAAGGGTTAAATTCACCCCTCCACTTT. It yields the protein CASSSPREGLNSPLHF.

This clonotype was picked up a small number of times. The CDR3 DNA sequence: TGTGCCAGCAGCAAAAGCCGGTTTTATAGCAATCAGCCCCAGCATTTT. Translating it yields CASSKSRFYSNQPQHF. The rearrangement uses TRBV7-8 and TRBJ1-5; D not certain. The V gene's germline CDR1 is SGHVS and CDR2 FQNEAQ. Trimming shortened V by 5 bases and J by 0 bases, and 14 bases separated the two germline ends. This CDR3 has 16 amino acids.

Only a few counts were recorded for this clonotype. V is TRBV5-1 and J is TRBJ1-1; TRBD1 aligns across 7 bases. Trimming removed 4 bases from V and 1 base from J; junction bases left unmatched: 13. The germline V gene has CDR1 SGHRS and CDR2 YFSETQ. The CDR3 sequence is 17 residues long. The CDR3 sequence: CASSPEGTDVPNTEAFF. CDR3 in DNA: TGCGCCAGCAGCCCAGAGGGGACAGATGTACCGAACACTGAAGCTTTCTTT.

V and J are TRBV5-1 and TRBJ1-2; unclear D gene. The CDR3 length is 14 residues. V shed 0 bases and J shed 4 bases, with 10 bases lying between them. Germline V CDR1 and CDR2: SGHRS, YFSETQ. The CDR3 DNA follows: TGCGCCAGCAGCTTGGAAGGCAGGCCCTATGGCTACACCTTC. Translation gives CASSLEGRPYGYTF.

This clonotype was seen only a few times. The chain joins TRBV6-4 to TRBJ1-1, with 10 nucleotides matching TRBD1. V dropped 2 bases and J dropped 6; count of bases not matched to a gene: 0. This CDR3 comprises 13 residues. Germline V gene data show CDR1 as MRHNA and CDR2 as SNTAGT. The CDR3: CASSDGTGAEAFF. CDR3 bases: TGTGCCAGCAGTGACGGGACAGGGGCTGAAGCTTTCTTT.

This clonotype was seen a few times. This chain links TRBV20-1 with TRBJ2-7, with 8 bases fitting TRBD2. Germline values: CDR1 DFQATT, CDR2 SNEGSKA (reference sequence). There are 12 residues in the CDR3. The V and J ends lost 3 bases and 4 bases, in that order; junction bases with no gene match: 2. CDR3 region: CSASLAGYEQYF. The DNA of the CDR3 is TGCAGTGCTAGTCTAGCGGGTTACGAGCAGTACTTC.

The chain is built from TRBV20-1 and TRBJ2-4; D is tentatively TRBD1 or TRBD2 (6 bases each). The CDR3 sequence is 15 residues long. The V and J ends lost 6 bases and 2 bases respectively, with 17 bases between them. Germline V gene lookup returns CDR1 DFQATT and CDR2 SNEGSKA (reference sequence). The CDR3 sequence: CSARRGVVPKNIQYF. The CDR3 bases are TGCAGTGCCAGAAGGGGGGTGGTACCCAAAAACATTCAGTACTTC.

This clonotype was counted many times. The V and J genes are TRBV12-3 or TRBV12-4 and TRBJ2-3, with D uncertain. This CDR3 is built from 11 residues. V shed 8 bases and J shed 2 bases, with 5 bases lying between them. CDR3 residues: CASRLTDTQYF. DNA for the CDR3: TGTGCCAGCCGACTCACAGATACGCAGTATTTT.

The chain links TRBV30 to TRBJ1-5; a possible D gene is TRBD1 (5 bases). Germline loops: CDR1 GTSNPN, CDR2 SVGIG (reference sequence). V was pared by 1 base and J by 4 bases, with 17 bases between. CDR3 length equals 16 residues. CDR3: CAWSAGRVISNQPQHF. Written as DNA, the CDR3 is TGTGCCTGGAGTGCGGGCAGGGTGATAAGTAATCAGCCCCAGCATTTT.

V is TRBV6-6 and J is TRBJ2-1; a possible D gene is TRBD2 (6 bases). This CDR3 region has 16 residues. V was clipped by 6 bases and J by 0 bases, with 15 bases between them. Germline values: CDR1 MNHNY, CDR2 SVGAGI (reference sequence). The DNA for the CDR3 is TGTGCCAGCAGCCACTTTGCGGGGAGCTCCTACAATGAGCAGTTCTTC. Translating gives CASSHFAGSSYNEQFF.

This clonotype has a handful of counts. V usage is TRBV6-2 or TRBV6-3 and J usage is TRBJ2-1, with TRBD2 matching over 8 bases. Germline trimming cut 7 bases from V and 9 bases from J; bases unmatched to any gene: 8. CDR3 length: 13 amino acids. The germline CDR1 and CDR2 sequences are MNHEY and SVGEGT. The CDR3 sequence: CASNSGSVAEQFF. The CDR3 coding sequence is TGTGCCAGCAACAGCGGGAGTGTAGCTGAGCAGTTCTTC.

This clonotype was recorded a few times. V usage is TRBV15 and J usage is TRBJ2-1; unclear D gene. V was cut by 5 bases and J by 4 bases, with 12 bases left in between. Germline CDR1 reads LNHNV; CDR2 reads YYDKDF (reference sequence). The CDR3 extends over 14 amino acids. CDR3 DNA sequence: TGTGCCACCAGCTCCCGGACCCGTTACAATGAGCAGTTCTTC. Translating gives CATSSRTRYNEQFF.

This clonotype has a handful of counts. The chain uses TRBV6-6 and TRBJ2-7; 9 bases fit TRBD1. Germline CDR1 and CDR2: MNHNY and SVGAGI (reference sequence). V shed 5 bases and J 1 base; nucleotides not matched to a gene: 6. The CDR3 sequence is 15 residues long. CDR3 nucleotides: TGTGCCAGCAGTCCGCCGGGACAGGGTTCCTACGAGCAGTACTTC. As protein: CASSPPGQGSYEQYF.

Only a few counts were recorded for this clonotype. The chain couples TRBV4-3 to TRBJ2-1; D is ambiguous. Germline loops: CDR1 LGHNA, CDR2 YSLEER. Trimming removed 0 bases at V and 9 bases at J, with 9 bases between. The CDR3 runs 13 residues. DNA for the CDR3: TGCGCCAGCAGCCAAGAGGTAGTTGGTGAGCAGTTCTTC. It yields the protein CASSQEVVGEQFF.

This clonotype appeared a few times. The rearrangement links TRBV6-5 to TRBJ2-1, with D unclear. Trimming stripped 7 bases from V and 0 bases from J, with 7 bases between. CDR3 length equals 13 residues. Germline CDR1 and CDR2: MNHEY and SVGAGI. The CDR3 here is CASKPSSYNEQFF. CDR3 nucleotides: TGTGCCAGCAAACCTAGCTCCTACAATGAGCAGTTCTTC.

Only a few counts were recorded for this clonotype. CDR3 sequence reads: CASSTYFSDTQYF. The CDR3 nucleotides are TGTGCCAGCAGCACCTACTTTTCAGATACGCAGTATTTT. The chain uses TRBV7-3 and TRBJ2-3; D call uncertain. Trimming stripped 5 bases from V and 4 bases from J, with 10 bases between. CDR1 SGHTA and CDR2 FQGTGA come from the germline V gene. The CDR3 extends over 13 amino acids.

This clonotype has just a few counts. V is TRBV30 and J is TRBJ2-3; 11 bases fit TRBD2. The CDR3 is made up of 15 amino acids. The germline gives CDR1 GTSNPN, CDR2 SVGIG (reference sequence). Trimming took 0 bases from V and 5 from J; bases not matched to a gene: 4. The CDR3: CAWSVLGLAGDTQYF. DNA of the CDR3: TGTGCCTGGAGTGTACTTGGACTAGCGGGAGATACGCAGTATTTT.